Sequencing of this T cell receptor (beta chain) was carried out in a study of cytomegalovirus exposure and HLA in healthy donors. The PCR made use of 60 Vbeta and 13 Jbeta primers. The protocol was immunoSEQ multiplex PCR, while the TCRdb copy is restricted to in-frame clones and leaves out a portion. The top ten hold around 3.9% of the sample, which has 95,000 to 150,000 clones, roughly 74% seen once. V gave up 2 bases and J gave up 1 base, with 8 bases separating them. CDR3 size: 15 residues. Looked up from germline, CDR1 is LNHNV and CDR2 is YYDKDF (reference sequence). The chain recombines TRBV15 with TRBJ2-2; possible D gene TRBD1, 5 bases. This clonotype was obtained from a woman aged 50 to 60 in good health and CMV-seropositive. Sequenced input: PBMCs. The CDR3 sequence: CATSRLQENTGELFF. In nucleotides, the CDR3 is TGTGCCACCAGCAGATTACAGGAGAACACCGGGGAGCTGTTTTTT.